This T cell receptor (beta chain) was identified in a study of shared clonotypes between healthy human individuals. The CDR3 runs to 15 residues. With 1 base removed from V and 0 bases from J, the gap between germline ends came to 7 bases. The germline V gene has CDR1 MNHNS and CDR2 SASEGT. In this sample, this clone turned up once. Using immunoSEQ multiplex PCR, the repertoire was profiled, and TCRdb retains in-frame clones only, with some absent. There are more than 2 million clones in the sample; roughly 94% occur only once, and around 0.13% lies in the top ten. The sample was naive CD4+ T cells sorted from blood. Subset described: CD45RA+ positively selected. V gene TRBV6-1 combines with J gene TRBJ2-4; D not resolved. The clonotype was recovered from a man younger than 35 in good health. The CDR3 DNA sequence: TGTGCCAGCAGTGAAGACCTACTAGCCAAAAACATTCAGTACTTC. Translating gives CASSEDLLAKNIQYF.